This is a list of T cell receptor beta chains from one sample in a study of blood T cell repertoires in COVID-19. Measured with immunoSEQ multiplex PCR; TCRdb has only the in-frame clones, and not every one. The sample has 210,000 or so clones; approximately 84% are singletons. Sequencing used PBMCs or T cells enriched from blood (not recorded which). These TCRs come from a man in his fifties or sixties who had recovered from COVID-19. CDR3s leave out the opening cysteine and the closing phenylalanine or tryptophan.

V	J	CDR3
TRBV10-2	TRBJ2-2	ASSDGWGTAGSELF
TRBV7-9	TRBJ1-4	ASSTTGAGNEKLF
TRBV6-5	TRBJ2-7	ASGTGSHEQY
TRBV7-2	TRBJ1-2	ASSPGGSNYGYT
TRBV10-3	TRBJ1-1	AISPDDGDTEAF
TRBV6-1	TRBJ1-5	ASSEALFRVWSNQPQH
TRBV11-2	TRBJ1-6	ASSLDDHRTYSSPLH
TRBV29-1	TRBJ1-1	SVASTEAF
TRBV3-1/TRBV3-2	TRBJ2-5	ASSRRLAGVGETQY
TRBV19	TRBJ2-7	ASSTDRDSYEQY
TRBV5-1	TRBJ1-1	ASSFSGGRGNTEAF
TRBV7-9	TRBJ2-5	ASSRGQAGQETQY
TRBV4-1	TRBJ1-5	ASSQDDDSYSNQPQH
TRBV6-5	TRBJ1-1	ASSYNRQEEAF
TRBV2	TRBJ1-5	ASSDLGTGPGNQPQH
TRBV7-2	TRBJ2-5	ASSLAPAETQY
TRBV2	TRBJ1-2	ASSLGLRGYGYT
TRBV2	TRBJ1-2	ASSGGQGRGYT
TRBV4-3	TRBJ2-3	ASATPPDTQY
TRBV9	TRBJ2-1	ASSPGQGEQF
TRBV2	TRBJ1-1	ASRDRGAYTEAF
TRBV27	TRBJ1-1	ASSRGTEAF